This passage covers 28 T cell receptor beta chains from one sample sequenced in a study of shared clonotypes between healthy human individuals (dated by TCRdb to 2018 to 2020). Preparation of the library involved the immunoSEQ multiplex PCR assay. TCRdb re-hosts the immuneACCESS table, in-frame sequences only. Its copies lack some clones; in the studies checked, an unresolved V gene accounts for under half of them, and the cause for the rest is not known. For this sample the table gives approximately 500,000 clones, of which about 72% were detected only once. The ten biggest clones cover approximately 12% of the sample. Source material: PBMCs. These receptors all come from a woman in her thirties or forties in good health. Some clones in this sample may be carry-over from other donors' samples.

The chain carries TRBV2 and TRBJ2-1; D is unresolved. The germline V gene has CDR1 SNHLY and CDR2 FYNNEI. V was pared by 3 bases and J by 2 bases, with 2 bases between. The length of the CDR3 is 12 residues. The CDR3 spells CASSETYNEQFF. The CDR3 DNA sequence: TGTGCCAGCAGTGAGACCTACAATGAGCAGTTCTTC.

The chain combines TRBV19 with TRBJ2-3; 9 bases map to TRBD2. After removal of 1 base from V and 8 bases from J, the junction contained 10 bases not matched to a gene. The V gene's germline CDR1 is LNHDA and CDR2 SQIVND (reference sequence). The CDR3 loop spans 16 amino acids. CDR3 sequence: CASSIGASGAFGTQYF. In nucleotides, the CDR3 is TGTGCCAGTAGTATAGGGGCTAGCGGGGCCTTCGGTACGCAGTATTTT. Filled out from reference TRBV19 and TRBJ2-3, the complete variable domain reads DGGITQSPKYLFRKEGQNVTLSCEQNLNHDAMYWYRQDPGQGLRLIYYSQIVNDFQKGDIAEGYSVSREKKESFPLTVTSAQKNPTAFYLCASSIGASGAFGTQYFGPGTRLTVL.

This chain connects TRBV19 to TRBJ2-7, with 7 bases identical to TRBD2. The CDR3 has 15 amino acids. The J segment lost 3 bases and the V segment lost 0 bases, leaving 5 bases of the junction unmatched. The germline gives CDR1 LNHDA, CDR2 SQIVND (reference sequence). CDR3 sequence (DNA): TGTGCCAGTAGTATAGAGACCGGGGGGTTCTACGAGCAGTACTTC. It codes for CASSIETGGFYEQYF. The whole variable domain, filled in from reference TRBV19 and TRBJ2-7, reads DGGITQSPKYLFRKEGQNVTLSCEQNLNHDAMYWYRQDPGQGLRLIYYSQIVNDFQKGDIAEGYSVSREKKESFPLTVTSAQKNPTAFYLCASSIETGGFYEQYFGPGTRLTVT.

The chain uses TRBV7-9 and TRBJ1-1; D might be TRBD1 (6 bases). Trimming removed 5 bases from V and 1 base from J, with 20 bases in between. There are 17 residues in the CDR3. The germline V gene encodes CDR1 SEHNR and CDR2 FQNEAQ (reference sequence). The CDR3 DNA reads as TGTGCCAGCAGCGTAAGAGACAGGAAAGGGGCGAACACTGAAGCTTTCTTT. The encoded protein is CASSVRDRKGANTEAFF.

The DNA for the CDR3 is TGTGCCATCCGACAGGGGGCTACTGGGGCCAACGTCCTGACTTTC. Encoded protein: CAIRQGATGANVLTF. This sequence joins TRBV10-3 and TRBJ2-6, with 10 bases identical to TRBD1. Germline V gene lookup returns CDR1 ENHRY and CDR2 SYGVKD. CDR3 length: 15 amino acids. V shed 8 bases, J shed 2 bases, and the junction held 3 bases outside the gene matches.

This clone has at least ten counts. V and J are TRBV28 and TRBJ1-5; D might be TRBD1 (5 bases). CDR1 MDHEN and CDR2 SYDVKM come from the germline V gene. This CDR3 region has 18 residues. V was clipped by 5 bases and J by 4 bases, with 24 bases between them. CDR3 residues: CASSRGQIVGLDNQPQHF. DNA of the CDR3: TGTGCCAGCAGTCGGGGCCAGATAGTCGGCCTGGATAATCAGCCCCAGCATTTT. The full variable domain, completed using reference TRBV28 and TRBJ1-5, is DVKVTQSSRYLVKRTGEKVFLECVQDMDHENMFWYRQDPGLGLRLIYFSYDVKMKEKGDIPEGYSVSREKKERFSLILESASTNQTSMYLCASSRGQIVGLDNQPQHFGDGTRLSIL.

The V call is TRBV15, the J call TRBJ2-2, with 7 bases aligning to TRBD1. With V trimmed by 5 bases and J by 8 bases, 5 bases remained unmatched. The CDR3 has 13 residues. The germline V gene encodes CDR1 LNHNV and CDR2 YYDKDF (reference sequence). The DNA for the CDR3 is TGTGCCACCAGCCTCGACAGGGTTGGGGAGCTGTTTTTT. Amino acids: CATSLDRVGELFF.

V and J are TRBV7-2 and TRBJ2-2; TRBD1 might be the D (6 bases). The V and J ends lost 5 bases and 1 base respectively, with 14 bases between them. Looked up from germline, CDR1 is SGHTA and CDR2 is FQGNSA. The CDR3 is 16 amino acids. In DNA, the CDR3 is TGTGCCAGCAGCCTACAGGGCATCCAGAACACCGGGGAGCTGTTTTTT. Translated: CASSLQGIQNTGELFF.

This clone was seen a few times. The V and J genes are TRBV7-7 and TRBJ2-2, with D uncertain. Trimming pared 5 bases from V and 6 bases from J, leaving 10 bases between. Germline assignment: CDR1 SSHAT and CDR2 FNYEAQ (reference sequence). The CDR3 length is 13 residues. In nucleotides, the CDR3 is TGTGCCAGCAGCCCCCTGTTGGCCGGGGAGCTGTTTTTT. Protein product: CASSPLLAGELFF.

J is TRBJ1-1 and V is TRBV19, with D possibly matching TRBD1 (6 bases). The CDR3 has 13 residues. V shed 3 bases and J shed 6 bases, with 11 bases lying between them. Per germline, CDR1 LNHDA and CDR2 SQIVND (reference sequence). CDR3 in DNA: TGTGCCAGTAGTATGAGGACAGTCCCTGAAGCTTTCTTT. It translates to CASSMRTVPEAFF.

The chain employs TRBV5-4 and TRBJ1-1, with TRBD1 as a possible D gene (6 bases). Looked up from germline, CDR1 is SGHNT and CDR2 is YYREEE (reference sequence). Between the trimmed V and J ends, which lost 5 bases and 1 base, there was a span of 12 bases. The CDR3 runs to 14 residues. This CDR3 reads CASRRGGSNTEAFF. In DNA form, the CDR3 reads TGTGCCAGCAGAAGGGGGGGATCGAACACTGAAGCTTTCTTT.

The genes are TRBV14 and TRBJ2-3; D is possibly TRBD2 (5 bases). V was pared by 0 bases and J by 1 base, with 8 bases between. Germline V gives CDR1 SGHDN, CDR2 FVKESK. The CDR3 sequence is 15 residues long. As DNA, the CDR3 is TGTGCCAGCAGCCAAGATTTTAGCGGCACAGATACGCAGTATTTT. Residues: CASSQDFSGTDTQYF.

V is TRBV19 and J is TRBJ1-1, with a possible D match to TRBD1 (6 bases). CDR3 length: 13 amino acids. Germline V lookup: CDR1 LNHDA, CDR2 SQIVND (reference sequence). The V gene lost 4 bases and the J gene lost 11 bases, with 17 bases spanning the gap. CDR3 region: CASSNRDNFMAFF. In DNA form, the CDR3 reads TGTGCCAGTAGTAACCGGGACAATTTTATGGCTTTCTTT.

V usage is TRBV15 and J usage is TRBJ2-5, with a possible D match to TRBD1 (5 bases). Germline V lookup: CDR1 LNHNV, CDR2 YYDKDF (reference sequence). The CDR3 has 15 residues. Between the trimmed V and J ends, which lost 1 base and 4 bases, there was a span of 13 bases. The CDR3 region has the DNA TGTGCCACCAGCAGAGGGGCAGGGTCGTCAGAGACCCAGTACTTC. Amino acid sequence: CATSRGAGSSETQYF.

V and J are TRBV25-1 and TRBJ2-2; D is unclear. The CDR3 sequence is 14 residues long. V lost 10 bases and J 2 bases, leaving 14 bases between the germline ends. Germline V lookup: CDR1 MGHDK, CDR2 SYGVNS. CDR3 sequence reads: CATSLGSNTGELFF. For the CDR3, the DNA is TGTGCCACATCGCTGGGGTCAAACACCGGGGAGCTGTTTTTT.

This clone was detected only a few times. V is TRBV5-1 and J is TRBJ2-2; 7 nucleotides agree with TRBD1. The CDR3 spans 15 residues. Germline CDR1 and CDR2: SGHRS and YFSETQ. Losses at the gene ends were 4 bases for V and 4 bases for J; bases not matched to a gene: 7. The CDR3 nucleotides read TGCGCCAGCAGCCGCCGGGACAGAGTCACCGGGGAGCTGTTTTTT. This translates into CASSRRDRVTGELFF.

This clone showed up just a few times. The chain is built from TRBV2 and TRBJ1-4; weak D call: TRBD1 (6 bases). Looked up from germline, CDR1 is SNHLY and CDR2 is FYNNEI. The germline V and J ends were trimmed by 5 bases and 7 bases, with 14 bases remaining between them. The CDR3 contains 14 residues. The CDR3 sequence: CASSLGQIVEKLFF. CDR3 nucleotides: TGTGCCAGCAGTCTTGGACAGATAGTTGAAAAACTGTTTTTT.

V usage is TRBV6-5 and J usage is TRBJ2-4; D might be TRBD1 (6 bases). Germline CDR1 reads MNHEY; CDR2 reads SVGAGI. The ends were cut back, 0 bases at V and 6 bases at J, with 15 bases in the middle. This CDR3 contains 16 residues. CDR3 amino acids: CASSYSRGNVGNIQYF. CDR3 coding DNA: TGTGCCAGCAGTTACTCGAGGGGGAATGTGGGAAACATTCAGTACTTC.

V gene TRBV27 combines with J gene TRBJ1-2; D call uncertain. CDR1 is MNHEY, CDR2 SMNVEV, per germline (reference sequence). The CDR3 is made up of 15 amino acids. Trimming cost V 8 bases and J 2 bases, with 18 bases left between them. CDR3 in DNA: TGTGCCAGCGGCCTAGGTCCGGCGGGAAACTATGGCTACACCTTC. It is translated as CASGLGPAGNYGYTF.

This clone has only a few counts. The CDR3 here is CASSETSRGANEKLFF. CDR3 bases: TGTGCCAGCAGTGAAACATCTCGAGGGGCTAATGAAAAACTGTTTTTT. V usage is TRBV6-1 and J usage is TRBJ1-4; D perhaps matches TRBD1 (5 bases). There are 16 residues in the CDR3. Germline V CDR1 and CDR2: MNHNS, SASEGT. The ends were cut back, 2 bases at V and 3 bases at J, with 13 bases in the middle.

This chain joins TRBV19 and TRBJ1-5; D is ambiguous. Trimming removed 0 bases from V and 7 bases from J, with 4 bases in between. CDR3 length equals 12 residues. Germline CDR1 and CDR2: LNHDA and SQIVND (reference sequence). The CDR3, as DNA: TGTGCCAGTAGTATAGAATGGCAGCCCCAGCATTTT. Translated, it gives CASSIEWQPQHF.

V and J are TRBV9 and TRBJ2-1; D call uncertain. CDR3 length: 15 amino acids. Trimming pared 1 base from V and 6 bases from J, leaving 14 bases between. Germline V CDR1 and CDR2: SGDLS, YYNGEE. CDR3 bases: TGTGCCAGCAGCGTAAATGGGCTAAACCGCAATGAGCAGTTCTTC. It is translated as CASSVNGLNRNEQFF.

The V and J genes are TRBV4-3 and TRBJ2-3; D is undetermined. Trimming removed 1 base from V and 1 base from J, with 9 bases in between. From germline, CDR1 is LGHNA and CDR2 YSLEER. This CDR3 has 15 residues. DNA for the CDR3: TGCGCCAGCAGCCAAGCTCCGTCCCGCACAGATACGCAGTATTTT. It yields the protein CASSQAPSRTDTQYF.

The chain joins TRBV2 to TRBJ2-3, with D unclear. Germline V lookup: CDR1 SNHLY, CDR2 FYNNEI. The length of the CDR3 is 13 residues. Trimming left V 0 bases short and J 9 bases short, with 10 bases between. The CDR3 here is CASSEALPPTQYF. CDR3 coding DNA: TGTGCCAGCAGTGAAGCGCTGCCGCCCACGCAGTATTTT.

The V gene is TRBV6-6, the J gene TRBJ1-1; TRBD1 aligns across 8 bases. Germline-derived CDR1 and CDR2 are MNHNY and SVGAGI (reference sequence). V was pared by 4 bases and J by 4 bases, with 5 bases of the junction left unmatched. The CDR3 has 14 residues. The CDR3 loop reads CASSSQGAFTEAFF. In DNA, the CDR3 is TGTGCCAGCAGTTCCCAGGGGGCTTTCACTGAAGCTTTCTTT.

The rearrangement uses TRBV7-9 and TRBJ2-3, with 8 bases fitting TRBD2. Germline CDR1 reads SEHNR; CDR2 reads FQNEAQ (reference sequence). Germline trimming cut 1 base from V and 5 bases from J; bases unmatched to any gene: 2. The length of the CDR3 is 14 residues. CDR3 region: CASSLDGRGDTQYF. CDR3 sequence (DNA): TGTGCCAGCAGCTTAGACGGGAGGGGAGATACGCAGTATTTT.

The chain combines TRBV19 with TRBJ1-5; D perhaps matches TRBD1 (5 bases). The V end was cut by 5 bases, the J end by 0 bases, with 11 bases between. The V gene's germline CDR1 is LNHDA and CDR2 SQIVND (reference sequence). The CDR3 covers 15 residues. CDR3 region: CASSPQDYSNQPQHF. For the CDR3, the DNA is TGTGCCAGTAGTCCACAGGATTATAGCAATCAGCCCCAGCATTTT. The complete variable domain, with remaining parts taken from reference TRBV19 and TRBJ1-5, reads DGGITQSPKYLFRKEGQNVTLSCEQNLNHDAMYWYRQDPGQGLRLIYYSQIVNDFQKGDIAEGYSVSREKKESFPLTVTSAQKNPTAFYLCASSPQDYSNQPQHFGDGTRLSIL.

This clone was seen just once. The chain is built from TRBV6-5 and TRBJ2-1, with TRBD2 matching over 13 bases. J was trimmed by 5 bases and V by 4 bases; bases with no gene match: 2. The CDR3 contains 15 residues. In germline, CDR1 is MNHEY, CDR2 SVGAGI. For the CDR3, the DNA is TGTGCCAGCAGTTCACTAGCGGGAGGGCACAATGAGCAGTTCTTC. Encoded protein: CASSSLAGGHNEQFF.